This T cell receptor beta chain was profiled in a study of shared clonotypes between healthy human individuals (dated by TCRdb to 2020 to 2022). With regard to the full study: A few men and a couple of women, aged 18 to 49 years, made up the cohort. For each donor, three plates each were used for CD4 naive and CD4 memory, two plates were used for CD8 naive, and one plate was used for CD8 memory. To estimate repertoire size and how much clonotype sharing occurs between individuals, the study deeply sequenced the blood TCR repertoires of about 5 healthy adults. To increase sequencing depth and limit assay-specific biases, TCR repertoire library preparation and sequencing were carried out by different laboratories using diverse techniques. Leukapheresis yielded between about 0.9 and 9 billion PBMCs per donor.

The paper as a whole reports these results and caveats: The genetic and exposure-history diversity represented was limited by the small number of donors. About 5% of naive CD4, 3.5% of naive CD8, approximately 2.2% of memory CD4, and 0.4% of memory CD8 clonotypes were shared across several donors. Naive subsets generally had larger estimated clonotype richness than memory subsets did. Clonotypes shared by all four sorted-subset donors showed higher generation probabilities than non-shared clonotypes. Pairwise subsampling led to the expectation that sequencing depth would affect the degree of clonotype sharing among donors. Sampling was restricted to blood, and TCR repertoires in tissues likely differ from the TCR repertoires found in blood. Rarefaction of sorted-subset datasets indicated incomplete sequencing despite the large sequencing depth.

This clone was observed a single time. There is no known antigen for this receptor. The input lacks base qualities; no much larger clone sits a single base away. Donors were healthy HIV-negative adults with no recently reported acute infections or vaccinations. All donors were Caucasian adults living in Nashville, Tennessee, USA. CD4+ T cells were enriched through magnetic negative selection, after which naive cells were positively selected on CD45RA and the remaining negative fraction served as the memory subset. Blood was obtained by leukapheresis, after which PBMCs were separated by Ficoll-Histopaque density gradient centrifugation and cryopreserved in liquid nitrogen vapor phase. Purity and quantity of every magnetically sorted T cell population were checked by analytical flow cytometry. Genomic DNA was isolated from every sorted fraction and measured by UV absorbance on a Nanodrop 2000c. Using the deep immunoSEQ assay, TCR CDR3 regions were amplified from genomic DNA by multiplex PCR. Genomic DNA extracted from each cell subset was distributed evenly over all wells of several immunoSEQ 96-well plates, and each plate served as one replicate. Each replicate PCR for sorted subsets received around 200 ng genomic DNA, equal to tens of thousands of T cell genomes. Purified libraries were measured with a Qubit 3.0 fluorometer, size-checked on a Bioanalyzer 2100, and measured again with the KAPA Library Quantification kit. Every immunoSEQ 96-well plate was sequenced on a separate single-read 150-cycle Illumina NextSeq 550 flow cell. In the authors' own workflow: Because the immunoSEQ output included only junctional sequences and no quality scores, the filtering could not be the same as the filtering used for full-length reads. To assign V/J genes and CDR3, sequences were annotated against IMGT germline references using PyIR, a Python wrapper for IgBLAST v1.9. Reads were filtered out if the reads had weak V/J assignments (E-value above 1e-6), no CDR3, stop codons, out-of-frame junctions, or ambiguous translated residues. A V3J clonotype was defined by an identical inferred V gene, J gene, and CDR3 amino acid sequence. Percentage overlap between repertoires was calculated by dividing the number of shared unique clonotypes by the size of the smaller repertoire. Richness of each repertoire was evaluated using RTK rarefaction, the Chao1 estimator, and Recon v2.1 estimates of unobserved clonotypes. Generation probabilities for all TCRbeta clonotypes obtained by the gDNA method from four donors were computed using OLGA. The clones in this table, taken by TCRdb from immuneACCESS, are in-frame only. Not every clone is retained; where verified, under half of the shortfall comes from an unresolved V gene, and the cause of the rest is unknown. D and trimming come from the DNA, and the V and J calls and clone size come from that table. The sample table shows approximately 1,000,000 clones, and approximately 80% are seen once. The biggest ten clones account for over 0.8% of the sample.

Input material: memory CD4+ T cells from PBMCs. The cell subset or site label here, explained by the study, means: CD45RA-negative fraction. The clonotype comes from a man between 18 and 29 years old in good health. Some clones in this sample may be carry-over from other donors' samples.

The nucleotide sequence reads as follows: TGTGCCAGCAGGGGCGGGGAGCTGTTTTTT. Its product reads: CASRGGELFF. The chain is assembled from TRBV7-6 and TRBJ2-2; no D gene call is confident. The CDR3 contains 10 residues, cysteine and phenylalanine counted. The CDR3 DNA has 30 bases and is translated from base 1. According to the germline V gene, CDR1 reads SGHVS and CDR2 reads FNYEAQ. At the junction V is shortened by 6 bases and J by 7 bases, with 3 bases in between.